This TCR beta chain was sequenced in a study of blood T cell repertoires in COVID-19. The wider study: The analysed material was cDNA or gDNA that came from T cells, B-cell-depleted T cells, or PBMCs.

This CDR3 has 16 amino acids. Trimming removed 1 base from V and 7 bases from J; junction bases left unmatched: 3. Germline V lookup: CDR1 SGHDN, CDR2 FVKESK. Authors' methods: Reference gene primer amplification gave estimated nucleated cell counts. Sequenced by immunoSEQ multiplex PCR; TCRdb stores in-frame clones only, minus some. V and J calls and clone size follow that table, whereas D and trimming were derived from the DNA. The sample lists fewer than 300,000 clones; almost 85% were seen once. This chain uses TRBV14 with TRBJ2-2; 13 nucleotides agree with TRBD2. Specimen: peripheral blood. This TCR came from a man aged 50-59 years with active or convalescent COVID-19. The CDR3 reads CASSQGGLAGVGELFF. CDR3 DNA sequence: TGTGCCAGCAGCCAAGGAGGACTAGCGGGAGTCGGGGAGCTGTTTTTT.